What follows are 30 T cell receptor beta chains derived from one specimen sequenced in a study of blood T cells in healthy people across ages. The use of a sample-barcoded 5' primer and a J-beta primer mix characterized a second PCR of about 6 to 11 cycles. TCRdb re-called the 5' RACE reads with MiXCR, one entry per CDR3 protein. Here the sample spans about 1,800,000 distinct CDR3 sequences, 28% being singletons. The sequenced sample consisted of blood. The source is a woman aged 30 to 39 in good health.

This chain uses TRBV6-5 with TRBJ2-6; no reliable D call. Trimming took off 0 bases at V and 2 bases at J, with 5 bases between the two ends. The CDR3 length is 15 residues. CDR1 MNHEY and CDR2 SVGAGI come from the germline V gene. The CDR3 spells CASSYSGPGANVLTF. CDR3 DNA: TGTGCCAGCAGTTACTCGGGCCCTGGGGCCAACGTCCTGACTTTC.

The chain uses TRBV20-1 and TRBJ2-1, with TRBD2 identical over 8 bases. The J segment lost 9 bases and the V segment lost 5 bases, leaving 12 bases of the junction unmatched. The germline CDR1 and CDR2 sequences are DFQATT and SNEGSKA (reference sequence). This CDR3 is 14 amino acids long. The CDR3 region has the DNA TGCAGTGCTGAGGACGGAGCGGGAGAAGGTGAGCAGTTCTTC. Its protein product is CSAEDGAGEGEQFF.

J is TRBJ2-1 and V is TRBV28, with a weak D call TRBD2 (6 bases). V lost 6 bases and J lost 2, with 14 bases in between. Looked up from germline, CDR1 is MDHEN and CDR2 is SYDVKM. The CDR3 loop spans 15 amino acids. The CDR3 DNA sequence: TGTGCCAGCAGGCCGCGGGGCGGCCCCTACAATGAGCAGTTCTTC. It yields the protein CASRPRGGPYNEQFF.

This clonotype showed up many times. The rearrangement links TRBV7-2 to TRBJ2-1; 10 bases agree with TRBD2. Germline CDR1 SGHTA, CDR2 FQGNSA. The CDR3 spans 15 residues. The J segment lost 9 bases and the V segment lost 2 bases, leaving 7 bases of the junction unmatched. CDR3 bases: TGTGCCAGCAGCTTACGGCTAGCGGGAGTGATTGAGCAGTTCTTC. This translates into CASSLRLAGVIEQFF.

This clonotype has just a few counts. The chain links TRBV10-3 to TRBJ1-5; D perhaps matches TRBD1 (5 bases). This CDR3 spans 16 amino acids. Germline values: CDR1 ENHRY, CDR2 SYGVKD. Trimming took off 0 bases at V and 6 bases at J, with 15 bases between the two ends. The CDR3 is CAISESTRPGGQPQHF. The CDR3 region has the DNA TGTGCCATCAGTGAGTCGACCAGGCCGGGGGGTCAGCCCCAGCATTTT.

The V and J genes are TRBV7-2 and TRBJ2-3; 16 bases are a match to TRBD2. This CDR3 has 18 residues. J gave up 4 bases and V 4 bases, and 8 bases lay outside the gene matches. Germline-derived CDR1 and CDR2 are SGHTA and FQGNSA. CDR3 sequence (DNA): TGTGCCAGCAGCTCACCGGGACTAGCGGGGGGGAGAGCAGATACGCAGTATTTT. This translates into CASSSPGLAGGRADTQYF.

V and J are TRBV20-1 and TRBJ2-3; 8 nucleotides line up with TRBD2. The CDR3 consists of 15 residues. V shed 6 bases, J shed 5 bases, and the junction held 13 bases outside the gene matches. Per germline, CDR1 DFQATT and CDR2 SNEGSKA (reference sequence). The CDR3 loop reads CSAPLRTSNQDTQYF. The DNA of the CDR3 is TGCAGTGCCCCCCTTCGGACTAGCAACCAAGATACGCAGTATTTT.

This clonotype is a singleton in its sample. The chain joins TRBV10-1 to TRBJ2-1; no clear D. Trimming pared 2 bases from V and 15 bases from J, leaving 17 bases between. The CDR3 runs 13 residues. Germline V gene lookup returns CDR1 WNHNN and CDR2 SYGVQD (reference sequence). The CDR3 loop is CASSETDSSHLFF. CDR3 nucleotide sequence: TGCGCCAGCAGTGAGACAGATTCCAGCCACTTGTTCTTC.

The CDR3 nucleotides read TGTGCCACCAGCAGAGATCCGGGACAGAGCTCCTATAATTCACCCCTCCACTTT. Amino acid sequence: CATSRDPGQSSYNSPLHF. This chain uses TRBV15 with TRBJ1-6; 7 positions agree with TRBD1. The V gene's germline CDR1 is LNHNV and CDR2 YYDKDF (reference sequence). The CDR3 loop spans 18 amino acids. The ends lost 0 bases at V and 0 bases at J; junction bases unmatched: 5.

A few counts support this clonotype. The chain links TRBV18 to TRBJ2-4, with D unclear. V was pared by 3 bases and J by 0 bases, with 12 bases between. The CDR3 has 16 amino acids. CDR1 is KGHSH and CDR2 is LQKENI in the germline V gene. CDR3 nucleotides: TGTGCCAGCTCACCTTCCCAGTCACTAGCCAAAAACATTCAGTACTTC. The encoded protein is CASSPSQSLAKNIQYF.

This clonotype was counted between two and nine times. As DNA, the CDR3 is TGCGCCAGCAGCTTGTTGGCCCAGCGGGACTCCTACGAGCAGTACTTC. This codes for CASSLLAQRDSYEQYF. This rearrangement joins TRBV5-1 to TRBJ2-7; 7 nucleotides align to TRBD2. The junction had 7 bases not matched to a gene; V was cut back by 1 base and J by 0 bases. Germline V gene data show CDR1 as SGHRS and CDR2 as YFSETQ. The CDR3 totals 16 residues.

The chain carries TRBV18 and TRBJ2-1, with a possible D match to TRBD1 (5 bases). The CDR3 is made up of 14 amino acids. Trimming cost V 5 bases and J 8 bases, with 16 bases left between them. Germline values: CDR1 KGHSH, CDR2 LQKENI. CDR3 loop: CASSEGWGHDEQFF. CDR3 sequence (DNA): TGTGCCAGCTCAGAAGGCTGGGGCCACGATGAGCAGTTCTTC.

This chain uses TRBV5-1 with TRBJ1-2, with a tentative D call TRBD1 (6 bases). Germline loops: CDR1 SGHRS, CDR2 YFSETQ. Trimming removed 2 bases at V and 1 base at J, with 24 bases between. The CDR3 covers 19 residues. CDR3 protein: CASSFRSRTATSNNYGYTF. The CDR3 nucleotides read TGCGCCAGCAGCTTTCGTTCGAGGACAGCGACGTCTAATAACTATGGCTACACCTTC.

A word on this clonotype: It may be a read error: a sequence one base away is much more abundant. This chain connects TRBV29-1 to TRBJ2-3; D is unclear. Per the germline V gene, CDR1 is SQVTM and CDR2 is ANQGSEA. V lost 4 bases and J 4 bases, leaving 6 bases between the germline ends. The CDR3 contains 11 residues. The CDR3 loop is CSVGGSDTQYF. The CDR3 DNA reads TGCAGCGTTGGGGGATCAGATACGCAGTATTTT.

Ten or more counts support this clonotype. This chain connects TRBV28 to TRBJ2-7; D remains unclear. Germline CDR1 MDHEN, CDR2 SYDVKM. The CDR3 loop spans 12 amino acids. The V end was cut by 6 bases, the J end by 6 bases, with 12 bases between. In DNA, the CDR3 is TGTGCCAGCAGCCGTGGGGTGAGCGAGCAGTACTTC. Translating it yields CASSRGVSEQYF.

The J gene is TRBJ2-5, the V gene TRBV5-1; tentatively, D is TRBD2 (6 bases). V lost 0 bases and J lost 2, with 26 bases in between. From germline, CDR1 is SGHRS and CDR2 YFSETQ. This CDR3 region has 20 residues. The CDR3 here is CASSLARAGTGSGRQETQYF. In nucleotides, the CDR3 is TGCGCCAGCAGCTTGGCCCGAGCGGGCACGGGCTCTGGGAGGCAAGAGACCCAGTACTTC.

The chain joins TRBV9 to TRBJ2-2; D call uncertain. Trimming cost V 0 bases and J 0 bases, with 9 bases left between them. The CDR3 contains 16 residues. From germline, CDR1 is SGDLS and CDR2 YYNGEE. This CDR3 reads CASSVVTTTNTGELFF. CDR3 sequence (DNA): TGTGCCAGCAGCGTAGTTACAACGACGAACACCGGGGAGCTGTTTTTT.

This clonotype was recorded once. The V and J genes are TRBV2 and TRBJ1-1; no definite D call. From germline, CDR1 is SNHLY and CDR2 FYNNEI. The V gene lost 5 bases and the J gene lost 3 bases, with 16 bases spanning the gap. CDR3 length: 15 residues. The CDR3 DNA sequence: TGTGCCAGCAGTTTGGAAGGACGGGGAGACACTGAAGCTTTCTTT. Its translation is CASSLEGRGDTEAFF.

A remark on this clonotype: Germline and junction disagree at one end, which may indicate a read error. The DNA of the CDR3 is TGTGCCGGCAGTGCTTGGAGCTCTGGGGCCAACGTCCTGACTTTC. Its protein is CAGSAWSSGANVLTF. V and J are TRBV27 and TRBJ2-6; D is unresolved. The length of the CDR3 is 15 residues. Germline V lookup: CDR1 MNHEY, CDR2 SMNVEV (reference sequence).

With regard to this clonotype: An end of the junction does not agree with germline; a read error may underlie this. This chain uses TRBV2 with TRBJ2-1, with a possible D match to TRBD2 (5 bases). CDR1 and CDR2 (germline): SNHLY, FYNNEI. CDR3 length: 16 residues. The CDR3 protein is CASSEGAEAPYNGQFF. CDR3 sequence (DNA): TGTGCCAGCAGTGAGGGAGCGGAGGCGCCCTACAATGGGCAGTTCTTC. The full variable domain, in which reference TRBV2 and TRBJ2-1 provide the parts outside the CDR3, is EPEVTQTPSHQVTQMGQEVILRCVPISNHLYFYWYRQILGQKVEFLVSFYNNEISEKSEIFDDQFSVERPDGSNFTLKIRSTKLEDSAMYFCASSEGAEAPYNGQFFGPGTRLTVL.

The chain couples TRBV20-1 to TRBJ2-1, with TRBD2 matching 7 bases. Per germline, CDR1 DFQATT and CDR2 SNEGSKA (reference sequence). The length of the CDR3 is 14 residues. J lost 6 bases, V lost 4 bases, and 9 bases had no gene match. CDR3 nucleotides: TGCAGTGCTAATTCGGGGGGACGGGGCAATGAGCAGTTCTTC. Translating gives CSANSGGRGNEQFF.

As for this clonotype: This could be a read error, since a much larger clone is one nucleotide away. V is TRBV7-2 and J is TRBJ2-7, with a weak D call TRBD2 (6 bases). V was clipped by 1 base and J by 6 bases, with 10 bases between them. CDR3 length equals 13 residues. The germline CDR1 and CDR2 sequences are SGHTA and FQGNSA. The CDR3 DNA reads as TGTGCCAGCAGCTTAGGGGGACTTATCGAGCAGTACGTC. This translates into CASSLGGLIEQYV.

In its sample, this clonotype was seen many times. In DNA, the CDR3 is TGTGCTAGTGACAGACGGGACAGGCAGTTCTTC. Translation gives CASDRRDRQFF. The rearrangement uses TRBV12-5 and TRBJ2-1; 7 nucleotides agree with TRBD1. The germline V gene has CDR1 LGHNT and CDR2 FRNRAP. CDR3 length: 11 residues. Trimming removed 7 bases from V and 12 bases from J; junction bases left unmatched: 6.

This clonotype was detected only a few times. The chain recombines TRBV27 with TRBJ1-2; possible D gene TRBD1, 5 bases. The CDR3 consists of 14 residues. Germline V lookup: CDR1 MNHEY, CDR2 SMNVEV (reference sequence). Trimming left V 5 bases short and J 7 bases short, with 17 bases between. CDR3 nucleotides: TGTGCCAGCAGTCCCTCTGGGGGGAGTGGTGGCTACACCTTC. It encodes CASSPSGGSGGYTF.

Turning to this clonotype: A much larger clone sits a single nucleotide away, making a read error possible. This sequence joins TRBV12-3 or TRBV12-4 and TRBJ2-7; 9 nucleotides line up with TRBD2. The length of the CDR3 is 14 residues. Here the CDR3 reads CASSIAGVGVEQYF. Here the CDR3 DNA reads TGTGCCAGCAGTATAGCGGGAGTTGGTGTTGAGCAGTACTTC.

This chain links TRBV5-1 with TRBJ2-5, with D possibly TRBD2 on 6 matching bases. The DNA end lines up better with TRBJ2-7; the J call may be wrong. The CDR3 spans 13 residues. CDR1 SGHRS and CDR2 YFSETQ come from the germline V gene. CDR3 amino acids: CARSRLGGDEQYF. The DNA of the CDR3 is TGCGCCAGAAGCCGACTGGGCGGGGACGAGCAGTACTTC.

As for this clonotype: Germline is not matched at one junction end, which may reflect a read error. The chain is built from TRBV20-1 and TRBJ2-1; 7 nucleotides match TRBD2. This CDR3 comprises 15 residues. Germline CDR1 reads DFQATT; CDR2 reads SNEGSKA (reference sequence). The CDR3 DNA is TGCAGTGCTACCCTGGGAGGGTCCTCCAACAATGAGCAGTTCTTC. Residues: CSATLGGSSNNEQFF.

This clonotype occurred a few times. This chain joins TRBV4-1 and TRBJ2-5; 11 bases fit TRBD2. Germline lookup yields CDR1 MGHRA and CDR2 YSYEKL. V was clipped by 1 base and J by 5 bases; unmatched bases: 6. The CDR3 contains 16 residues. The CDR3 is CASSQVLAGGPETQYF. The CDR3 bases are TGCGCCAGCAGCCAAGTTTTAGCGGGGGGGCCGGAGACCCAGTACTTC.

The V call is TRBV7-9, the J call TRBJ1-1; 10 positions match TRBD1. V gave up 4 bases and J gave up 3 bases; unmatched junction bases: 8. Germline lookup yields CDR1 SEHNR and CDR2 FQNEAQ (reference sequence). The CDR3 length is 16 residues. The DNA of the CDR3 is TGTGCCAGCAGCTCAACGGACAGGGGGGATGACACTGAAGCTTTCTTT. Residues: CASSSTDRGDDTEAFF.

Of note for this clonotype: The junction and the germline gene differ at one end; a read error may be behind it. This chain uses TRBV4-1 with TRBJ1-2, with D possibly TRBD1 on 6 matching bases. CDR1 MGHRA and CDR2 YSYEKL come from the germline V gene. CDR3 length equals 13 residues. The CDR3 DNA sequence: TGCGCCAGCGGCCAAGCAGGGGTCTATGGCTACACCTTC. Translating it yields CASGQAGVYGYTF.